This T cell receptor beta chain stems from a study of blood T cell repertoires in COVID-19. On the study more broadly: The United States, Italy and Spain supplied acute and convalescent COVID-19 samples.

The Seattle patients joined while their infection was active and were tracked longitudinally afterward. Clones were sequenced by immunoSEQ multiplex PCR, and TCRdb holds only the in-frame ones, with some missing. This sample has some 120,000 clones, with 90% found just once. Trimming removed 3 bases at V and 6 bases at J, with 11 bases between. This CDR3 is 13 amino acids long. This chain links TRBV12-3 or TRBV12-4 with TRBJ1-2, with a weak D call TRBD1 (5 bases). Sequenced: peripheral blood. The source is a man aged 55-75 years with COVID-19, enrolled during active disease. In DNA form, the CDR3 reads TGTGCCAGCAGTTTTAGCAGGGTTGATGGCTACACCTTC. It yields the protein CASSFSRVDGYTF.